Below, 9 T cell receptor beta chains from the same sample are listed, as sequenced in a study of T-cell reconstitution after alpha-beta-depleted transplantation in children. Unique molecular identifiers were built into the TCRbeta library. Via MiXCR, TCRdb re-called the PCR reads, giving one row per CDR3 protein. The repertoire holds some 300,000 distinct CDR3 sequences, with around 9.1% as singletons. The sequences come from PBMCs, collected before TCRalphabeta/CD19-depleted stem cell transplant. The receptors stem from a boy in the first two years of life with acute myeloid leukemia, due to receive a stem cell transplant.

This clonotype was seen repeatedly, ten times or more. The chain is built from TRBV28 and TRBJ1-5, with 7 positions matching TRBD1. The CDR3 spans 15 residues. The trim removed 6 bases at V and 3 bases at J, leaving 8 bases unmatched. From germline, CDR1 is MDHEN and CDR2 SYDVKM. CDR3 bases: TGTGCCAGCAGCCCCAGGACAGGCGTCAATCAGCCCCAGCATTTT. It is translated as CASSPRTGVNQPQHF.

The chain carries TRBV7-2 and TRBJ2-2; 9 bases are a match to TRBD1. This CDR3 comprises 15 residues. Per germline, CDR1 SGHTA and CDR2 FQGNSA. Unmatched junction bases numbered 4, after V lost 6 bases and J lost 2 bases. The CDR3 sequence is CASRGDRANTGELFF. DNA of the CDR3: TGTGCCAGCAGGGGGGACAGGGCCAACACCGGGGAGCTGTTTTTT.

This clonotype was seen repeatedly, ten times or more. The chain is built from TRBV18 and TRBJ2-7; D uncertain. The CDR3 consists of 14 residues. The germline V gene has CDR1 KGHSH and CDR2 LQKENI. V was cut by 3 bases and J by 0 bases, with 9 bases left in between. The CDR3 nucleotides are TGTGCCAGCTCACCGGACCGAAACTCCTACGAGCAGTACTTC. Its translation: CASSPDRNSYEQYF.

This clonotype has a count of ten or more. The chain uses TRBV7-9 and TRBJ2-1, with D tentatively TRBD1 or TRBD2 (5 bases each). The V gene lost 5 bases and the J gene lost 0 bases, with 17 bases spanning the gap. The CDR3 sequence is 17 residues long. Germline V CDR1 and CDR2: SEHNR, FQNEAQ (reference sequence). Here the CDR3 DNA reads TGTGCCAGCAGCCCGGGGTGGAGACAGAGCTCCTACAATGAGCAGTTCTTC. Translating it yields CASSPGWRQSSYNEQFF.

This sequence joins TRBV12-3 or TRBV12-4 and TRBJ2-5; D may be TRBD1 or TRBD2 (5 bases each). This CDR3 has 13 residues. Between the trimmed V and J ends, which lost 6 bases and 0 bases, there was a span of 8 bases. The CDR3 DNA reads as TGTGCCAGCAGGGGACGGTACCAAGAGACCCAGTACTTC. This translates into CASRGRYQETQYF.

This clonotype was detected many times. This chain connects TRBV7-9 to TRBJ2-1, with 9 bases that match TRBD1. The CDR3 loop spans 16 amino acids. V shed 4 bases and J 2 bases; nucleotides not matched to a gene: 6. Germline lookup yields CDR1 SEHNR and CDR2 FQNEAQ (reference sequence). The CDR3 region has the DNA TGTGCCAGCAGCTCCTGGACAGGGGAGGCCTACAATGAGCAGTTCTTC. Residues: CASSSWTGEAYNEQFF.

This clonotype was seen many times. CDR3: CASSPSTGTGIYEQYF. CDR3 nucleotide sequence: TGTGCCAGCAGCCCTTCGACCGGGACAGGGATCTACGAGCAGTACTTC. The V and J genes are TRBV5-6 and TRBJ2-7; 9 bases fit TRBD1. Germline trimming cut 4 bases from V and 3 bases from J; bases unmatched to any gene: 11. The V gene's germline CDR1 is SGHDT and CDR2 YYEEEE. CDR3 size: 16 residues.

This clonotype was found many times. The chain recombines TRBV4-2 with TRBJ2-3, with 7 bases matching TRBD1. V shed 3 bases, J shed 0 bases, and the junction held 6 bases outside the gene matches. CDR3 length: 16 residues. Germline V gene lookup returns CDR1 LGHNA and CDR2 YNFKEQ. CDR3: CASSQNEGASTDTQYF. The CDR3 nucleotides are TGTGCCAGCAGCCAGAACGAGGGGGCAAGCACAGATACGCAGTATTTT.

This clonotype was seen many times. V and J are TRBV20-1 and TRBJ2-1, with D maybe TRBD1 (6 bases). CDR1 is DFQATT, CDR2 SNEGSKA, per germline (reference sequence). The length of the CDR3 is 15 residues. Trimming took 3 bases from V and 4 from J, leaving 16 bases between them. This CDR3 reads CSARHRELFYNEQFF. CDR3 coding DNA: TGCAGTGCTAGGCACAGGGAATTGTTTTACAATGAGCAGTTCTTC.